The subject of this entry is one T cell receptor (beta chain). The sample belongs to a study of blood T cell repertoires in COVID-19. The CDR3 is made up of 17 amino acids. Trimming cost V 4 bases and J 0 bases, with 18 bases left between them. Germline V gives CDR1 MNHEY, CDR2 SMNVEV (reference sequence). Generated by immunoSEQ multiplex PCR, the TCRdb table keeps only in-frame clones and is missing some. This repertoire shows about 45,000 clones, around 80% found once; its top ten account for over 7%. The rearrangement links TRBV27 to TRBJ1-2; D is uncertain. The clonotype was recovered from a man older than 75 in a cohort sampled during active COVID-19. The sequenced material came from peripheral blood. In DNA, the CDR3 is TGTGCCAGCAGTTCAGCCCCTTGGCAGACACCTAACTATGGCTACACCTTC. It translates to CASSSAPWQTPNYGYTF.